These T cell receptor beta chains were read from a single sample in a study of blood T cell repertoires in COVID-19. TCRdb's copy holds only in-frame clones and misses some; the assay was immunoSEQ multiplex PCR. The data show 300,000 to 400,000 clones, about 86% seen once. Source material: peripheral blood. All receptors come from a woman aged 55 to 70 with COVID-19, enrolled during active disease. Both conserved end residues are part of each CDR3.

>TRBV3-1/TRBV3-2|TRBJ1-2
CASSQGPANYGYTF
>TRBV28|TRBJ1-1
CASSTPGQGYTEAFF
>TRBV5-1|TRBJ2-7
CASSLFSLGRGSYEQYF
>TRBV24-1|TRBJ2-3
CATSDSPRGLAGGPNTTDTQYF
>TRBV10-3|TRBJ2-1
CAISEAVAGYNEQFF
>TRBV9|TRBJ1-2
CASWSGDRDGYTF
>TRBV7-9|TRBJ2-3
CASSSSVLSSTDTQYF
>TRBV30|TRBJ1-3
CAWTLQGSGNTIYF
>TRBV18|TRBJ1-6
CASSISLTGGSNSPLHF
>TRBV30|TRBJ1-4
CAWSVSRAEKLFF
>TRBV6-5|TRBJ1-3
CASSFSWGAGNTIYF
>TRBV3-1/TRBV3-2|TRBJ1-2
CASSPPGQGWRGYTF
>TRBV3-1/TRBV3-2|TRBJ1-2
CASSRARDRSYGYTF
>TRBV10-1|TRBJ2-5
CASSPGQPQETQYF
>TRBV6-5|TRBJ1-3
CASSTGGNYGNTIYF
>TRBV6-5|TRBJ1-5
CASSSQLLQPQHF
>TRBV5-6|TRBJ2-2
CASSLGAPNTGELFF
>TRBV15|TRBJ2-7
CATSRGGRLTYEQYF
>TRBV4-2|TRBJ2-7
CASSQDAGGFSYEQYF
>TRBV29-1|TRBJ1-2
CSVNDRLDFYGYTF
>TRBV6-5|TRBJ2-5
CASSFQGSQYF
>TRBV2|TRBJ2-1
CASSEVRASGEVEQFF
>TRBV11-3|TRBJ1-1
CASSLERGNTEAFF